This is a list of T cell receptor beta chains from one sample in a study of blood T cell repertoires in COVID-19. This table comes from immunoSEQ multiplex PCR, and its TCRdb copy is limited to in-frame clones, with some not included. The table has some 200,000 clones, 85% to 90% seen once; the top ten hold approximately 2.8%. The specimen sequenced was PBMCs or T cells enriched from blood (not recorded which). These receptors were collected from a woman in her forties or fifties in a cohort exposed to, infected with or recovered from COVID-19 (not recorded which). The CDR3 runs from the conserved cysteine through the conserved F or W. Each record gives: J gene, clone size, D gene, V gene, CDR3 protein, CDR3 DNA. D genes are given only for firm matches. Only part of the rows carry a size: once, few, many, or a class if the clone is expanded.

TRBJ1-1,once,-,TRBV7-2,CASSSLGVSTEAFF,TGTGCCAGCAGCTCTCTCGGAGTTAGCACTGAAGCTTTCTTT
TRBJ1-1,few,-,TRBV20-1,CSASNQGILNTEAFF,TGCAGTGCTAGTAACCAGGGAATATTGAACACTGAAGCTTTCTTT
TRBJ2-7,-,-,TRBV4-2,CASSQAWQGTYEQYF,TGTGCCAGCAGCCAAGCGTGGCAGGGCACCTACGAGCAGTACTTC
TRBJ2-5,-,-,TRBV12-3/TRBV12-4,CASRGANQETQYF,TGTGCCAGCCGCGGGGCTAACCAAGAGACCCAGTACTTC
TRBJ2-2,-,TRBD1,TRBV13,CASSQTLRTGGAGELFF,TGTGCCAGCAGCCAGACGCTTAGGACAGGGGGAGCCGGGGAGCTGTTTTTT
TRBJ1-2,-,TRBD1,TRBV3-1/TRBV3-2,CASSQPGTAYGYTF,TGTGCCAGCAGCCAACCCGGGACAGCATATGGCTACACCTTC
TRBJ1-4,-,-,TRBV19,CASSFSNEKLFF,TGTGCCAGTAGTTTCTCTAATGAAAAACTGTTTTTT
TRBJ2-1,-,-,TRBV30,CAWLTPGKHNEQFF,TGTGCCTGGTTGACGCCAGGGAAGCACAATGAGCAGTTCTTC
TRBJ2-1,-,-,TRBV3-1/TRBV3-2,CASSQRTNNEQFF,TGTGCCAGCAGCCAAAGGACAAACAATGAGCAGTTCTTC
TRBJ2-2,-,-,TRBV28,CASTSNRVGTGELFF,TGTGCCAGCACTTCGAACAGGGTGGGGACCGGGGAGCTGTTTTTT
TRBJ1-1,-,-,TRBV4-1,CASSQDRVQGFTEAFF,TGCGCCAGCAGCCAAGATAGGGTACAGGGATTCACTGAAGCTTTCTTT
TRBJ2-5,-,TRBD2,TRBV9,CASSPVINSGGGTQYF,TGTGCCAGCAGCCCCGTCATCAACAGTGGGGGGGGGACCCAGTACTTC
TRBJ2-7,-,-,TRBV29-1,CSAGRGPRDEQYF,TGCAGCGCTGGGCGGGGTCCTAGGGACGAGCAGTACTTC
TRBJ2-1,-,TRBD2,TRBV7-3,CASSLSSGGAWNEQFF,TGTGCCAGCAGCTTAAGTAGCGGGGGGGCCTGGAATGAGCAGTTCTTC
TRBJ1-2,few,-,TRBV19,CASSMEKGGYGYTF,TGTGCCAGTAGTATGGAGAAAGGGGGCTATGGCTACACCTTC
TRBJ1-5,-,-,TRBV2,CASRTERDQPQHF,TGTGCCAGCAGGACAGAGAGAGATCAGCCCCAGCATTTT
TRBJ1-2,few,-,TRBV30,CAWNGGYWGYTF,TGTGCCTGGAACGGGGGGTACTGGGGCTACACCTTC
TRBJ1-1,-,-,TRBV5-1,CASRQTVPNTEAFF,TGCGCCAGCCGACAGACCGTACCGAACACTGAAGCTTTCTTT
TRBJ1-2,-,TRBD1,TRBV4-1,CASSQEGGGAVVRGYTF,TGCGCCAGCAGCCAAGAAGGGGGCGGGGCCGTAGTGCGTGGCTACACCTTC
TRBJ2-7,-,-,TRBV28,CASSRREQYF,TGTGCCAGCAGTCGGCGGGAGCAGTACTTC
TRBJ1-2,-,-,TRBV5-6,CASSLAQGYGYTF,TGTGCCAGCAGCTTGGCACAGGGTTATGGCTACACCTTC
TRBJ1-5,-,-,TRBV7-9,CASSWAPGQPQHF,TGTGCCAGCAGCTGGGCCCCGGGGCAGCCCCAGCATTTT
TRBJ2-3,-,-,TRBV27,CASSFGGVNTQYF,TGTGCCAGCAGTTTTGGAGGAGTCAATACGCAGTATTTT
TRBJ1-2,-,-,TRBV11-2,CASSQTTGSNYGYTF,TGTGCCAGCAGCCAAACTACAGGATCTAACTATGGCTACACCTTC
TRBJ2-2,-,-,TRBV6-2/TRBV6-3,CASSYPTSTGELFF,TGTGCCAGCAGTTACCCGACTAGCACCGGGGAGCTGTTTTTT
TRBJ2-3,-,TRBD1,TRBV25-1,CASSEEDREVDTQYF,TGTGCCAGCAGTGAGGAGGACAGGGAGGTGGATACGCAGTATTTT